A single sample is the source of the 26 T cell receptor beta chains below, sequenced in a study of cytomegalovirus exposure and HLA in healthy donors (TCRdb year 2017). Library prep was done by the immunoSEQ multiplex PCR assay. The multiplex PCR relied on a mix of 60 forward primers for TCR Vbeta segments and 13 reverse primers for TCR Jbeta segments. The immuneACCESS repertoire file appears here via TCRdb, limited to in-frame rearrangements. These files lack a portion of the clones; in checked studies, under half of the deficit traces to unresolved V genes, and the cause of the others is not known. Present in this sample are hundreds of thousands of clones, almost 85% of which were seen just once. Around 0.57% of the sample is taken by the ten largest. The sample consisted of PBMCs. Every receptor here comes from a woman in her 40s in good health and CMV-seronegative.

The V call is TRBV29-1, the J call TRBJ1-4; no clear D. The V gene lost 6 bases and the J gene lost 7 bases, with 24 bases spanning the gap. Looked up from germline, CDR1 is SQVTM and CDR2 is ANQGSEA. CDR3 length equals 16 residues. DNA of the CDR3: TGCAGCGTGTTGGGAACCTCGGCGGGAGGGCGTGAAAAACTGTTTTTT. It specifies CSVLGTSAGGREKLFF. The full variable domain, in which reference TRBV29-1 and TRBJ1-4 provide the parts outside the CDR3, is SAVISQKPSRDICQRGTSLTIQCQVDSQVTMMFWYRQQPGQSLTLIATANQGSEATYESGFVIDKFPISRPNLTFSTLTVSNMSPEDSSIYLCSVLGTSAGGREKLFFGSGTQLSVL.

The sample holds one count of this clone. The chain has TRBV19 and TRBJ2-2; 7 nucleotides agree with TRBD2. J lost 4 bases, V lost 1 base, and 0 bases had no gene match. The CDR3 covers 14 residues. The germline V gene encodes CDR1 LNHDA and CDR2 SQIVND (reference sequence). CDR3 sequence: CASSIAGGTGELFF. DNA for the CDR3: TGTGCCAGTAGTATAGCGGGGGGCACCGGGGAGCTGTTTTTT.

About this clone itself: This CDR3 is also generated by other DNA sequences in the sample. This rearrangement joins TRBV5-6 to TRBJ2-7; 11 positions agree with TRBD1. CDR1 is SGHDT, CDR2 YYEEEE, per germline. This CDR3 contains 14 residues. V was clipped by 2 bases and J by 4 bases; unmatched bases: 2. The CDR3 is CASSLGQGAYEQYF. The CDR3 DNA follows: TGTGCCAGCAGCTTAGGACAGGGGGCTTACGAGCAGTACTTC.

The V and J genes are TRBV6-1 and TRBJ2-5, with 8 positions matching TRBD2. Germline values: CDR1 MNHNS, CDR2 SASEGT. The junction had 11 bases not matched to a gene; V was cut back by 6 bases and J by 5 bases. The CDR3 is 15 residues long. The CDR3: CASSRGGWEWETQYF. The CDR3 DNA follows: TGTGCCAGCAGCCGCGGGGGGTGGGAATGGGAGACCCAGTACTTC.

The gene calls are TRBV19 and TRBJ1-1; D is perhaps TRBD1 (6 bases). Deletions cut 3 bases from V and 6 bases from J, with 11 bases between. The germline V gene has CDR1 LNHDA and CDR2 SQIVND (reference sequence). The CDR3 covers 13 residues. The DNA of the CDR3 is TGTGCCAGTAGTATTCTGGGGGCGCCTGAAGCTTTCTTT. It specifies CASSILGAPEAFF.

The chain recombines TRBV27 with TRBJ2-1; 8 bases match TRBD2. Germline assignment: CDR1 MNHEY and CDR2 SMNVEV (reference sequence). V was pared by 3 bases and J by 7 bases, with 8 bases of the junction left unmatched. The CDR3 has 15 residues. The CDR3 protein is CASSFLGGGLNEQFF. CDR3 sequence (DNA): TGTGCCAGCAGTTTCTTGGGCGGGGGGTTAAATGAGCAGTTCTTC.

As to this clone: The sample has other DNA sequences that encode this CDR3 too. The V gene is TRBV5-1, the J gene TRBJ1-2, with D tentatively TRBD1 (6 bases). CDR1 and CDR2 (germline): SGHRS, YFSETQ. The CDR3 is made up of 13 amino acids. V was trimmed by 3 bases and J by 6 bases, leaving 12 bases between them. The CDR3 nucleotides read TGCGCCAGCAGCTCTCTACAGGGTAATGGCTACACCTTC. Residues: CASSSLQGNGYTF.

The chain carries TRBV2 and TRBJ1-1; 7 bases match TRBD1. V shed 0 bases, J shed 5 bases, and the junction held 6 bases outside the gene matches. The CDR3 sequence is 15 residues long. Germline V gene sequence: CDR1 SNHLY, CDR2 FYNNEI. The CDR3 DNA follows: TGTGCCAGCAGTGAAGCAGACAGGGTGGGTACTGAAGCTTTCTTT. Translating gives CASSEADRVGTEAFF.

The V and J genes are TRBV6-5 and TRBJ2-7, with D possibly TRBD1 on 6 matching bases. Germline loops: CDR1 MNHEY, CDR2 SVGAGI. CDR3 length: 15 residues. V was clipped by 7 bases and J by 3 bases, with 19 bases between them. CDR3 nucleotides: TGTGCCAGCAAGCGAGCCCGGGACACAAACTACGAGCAGTACTTC. Residues: CASKRARDTNYEQYF.

This chain links TRBV6-6 with TRBJ1-6; D gene uncertain. CDR1 and CDR2 (germline): MNHNY, SVGAGI (reference sequence). The CDR3 runs 15 residues. V was trimmed by 2 bases and J by 2 bases, leaving 7 bases between them. CDR3 coding DNA: TGTGCCAGCAGTTACGAGGAGGCCTATAATTCACCCCTCCACTTT. Translated, it gives CASSYEEAYNSPLHF.

V usage is TRBV5-1 and J usage is TRBJ2-1; 8 bases map to TRBD1. V gave up 3 bases and J gave up 4 bases; unmatched junction bases: 3. The CDR3 runs to 14 residues. The V gene's germline CDR1 is SGHRS and CDR2 YFSETQ. The DNA for the CDR3 is TGCGCCAGCAGCTCGGGACAGGATTACAATGAGCAGTTCTTC. Protein: CASSSGQDYNEQFF.

The gene calls are TRBV19 and TRBJ2-3; D is uncertain. Germline V gene sequence: CDR1 LNHDA, CDR2 SQIVND (reference sequence). CDR3 length: 13 amino acids. Between the trimmed V and J ends, which lost 4 bases and 6 bases, there was a span of 11 bases. DNA for the CDR3: TGTGCCAGTAGTACCGACATTGCCGATACGCAGTATTTT. Amino acids: CASSTDIADTQYF.

The V and J genes are TRBV7-2 and TRBJ1-1, with D perhaps matching TRBD1 (5 bases). V was shortened by 8 bases and J by 1 base, with 11 bases between the two germline ends. This CDR3 spans 13 amino acids. Germline V lookup: CDR1 SGHTA, CDR2 FQGNSA. The CDR3 region is CASRAGGNTEAFF. CDR3 nucleotide sequence: TGTGCCAGCCGGGCCGGGGGGAACACTGAAGCTTTCTTT.

The V gene is TRBV28, the J gene TRBJ1-4, with 7 bases that match TRBD1. From germline, CDR1 is MDHEN and CDR2 SYDVKM. Germline trimming cut 2 bases from V and 8 bases from J; bases unmatched to any gene: 11. The CDR3 has 16 amino acids. CDR3: CASSLGTDPVREKLFF. The CDR3 bases are TGTGCCAGCAGTTTAGGGACAGATCCGGTACGCGAAAAACTGTTTTTT. Complete variable domain (other parts from reference TRBV28 and TRBJ1-4): DVKVTQSSRYLVKRTGEKVFLECVQDMDHENMFWYRQDPGLGLRLIYFSYDVKMKEKGDIPEGYSVSREKKERFSLILESASTNQTSMYLCASSLGTDPVREKLFFGSGTQLSVL.

The chain uses TRBV15 and TRBJ1-2; a weak D match, TRBD1 (6 bases). V gave up 9 bases and J gave up 3 bases, with 14 bases separating them. This CDR3 comprises 13 residues. Germline V gives CDR1 LNHNV, CDR2 YYDKDF (reference sequence). The CDR3 DNA reads TGTGCCACGGAGGACAGTGATCACTATGGCTACACCTTC. This gives the protein CATEDSDHYGYTF.

The J gene is TRBJ1-2, the V gene TRBV14; the D gene is possibly TRBD1 (6 bases). The germline V gene encodes CDR1 SGHDN and CDR2 FVKESK. The CDR3 runs 14 residues. With 4 bases removed from V and 4 bases from J, the gap between germline ends came to 13 bases. The CDR3 nucleotides read TGTGCCAGCAGCCTAACAGGGAAAGGCTATGGCTACACCTTC. Residues: CASSLTGKGYGYTF.

The chain has TRBV18 and TRBJ1-1; D call uncertain. The CDR3 consists of 15 residues. V shed 2 bases and J shed 1 base, with 11 bases lying between them. Germline lookup yields CDR1 KGHSH and CDR2 LQKENI. The CDR3 nucleotides are TGTGCCAGCTCACCAACGCGGGAAACGAACACTGAAGCTTTCTTT. It translates to CASSPTRETNTEAFF.

The genes are TRBV5-1 and TRBJ1-4; D perhaps matches TRBD1 (6 bases). The ends were cut back, 0 bases at V and 8 bases at J, with 11 bases in the middle. There are 14 residues in the CDR3. The germline gives CDR1 SGHRS, CDR2 YFSETQ. The CDR3 loop is CASSLGGPGEKLFF. The CDR3 DNA is TGCGCCAGCAGCTTGGGGGGGCCCGGAGAAAAACTGTTTTTT.

The chain carries TRBV9 and TRBJ2-1; possible D gene TRBD2, 5 bases. The ends were cut back, 2 bases at V and 7 bases at J, with 13 bases in the middle. Germline CDR1 is SGDLS and CDR2 is YYNGEE. The CDR3 totals 14 residues. The CDR3 loop reads CASSVGGAMNEQFF. The CDR3 region has the DNA TGTGCCAGCAGCGTTGGAGGCGCTATGAATGAGCAGTTCTTC.

This chain joins TRBV15 and TRBJ1-1, with TRBD1 matching 8 bases. The ends lost 0 bases at V and 4 bases at J; junction bases unmatched: 10. Germline V gene data show CDR1 as LNHNV and CDR2 as YYDKDF (reference sequence). The CDR3 sequence is 17 residues long. CDR3 residues: CATSRDGGQVRGTEAFF. DNA of the CDR3: TGTGCCACCAGCAGAGATGGGGGACAGGTTCGGGGCACTGAAGCTTTCTTT.

This clone was found a few times. The chain employs TRBV6-6 and TRBJ2-6; D unclear. Between the trimmed V and J ends, which lost 5 bases and 3 bases, there was a span of 5 bases. The germline V gene encodes CDR1 MNHNY and CDR2 SVGAGI (reference sequence). The CDR3 has 13 residues. CDR3 bases: TGTGCCAGCAGTCCGGGTGGGGCCAACGTCCTGACTTTC. Residues: CASSPGGANVLTF.

This rearrangement joins TRBV5-1 to TRBJ2-7, with TRBD2 matching 10 bases. The junction had 4 bases not matched to a gene; V was cut back by 2 bases and J by 2 bases. This CDR3 comprises 15 residues. Germline values: CDR1 SGHRS, CDR2 YFSETQ. The CDR3 DNA reads TGCGCCAGCAGCTTAAGGACTAGCGGCGCCTACGAGCAGTACTTC. Protein sequence: CASSLRTSGAYEQYF.

CDR3 in amino acids: CASSRGSTVTNTGELFF. The CDR3 nucleotides read TGTGCCAGCAGCAGGGGATCGACTGTTACGAACACCGGGGAGCTGTTTTTT. The V call is TRBV2, the J call TRBJ2-2; D may be TRBD1 (6 bases). Trimming pared 6 bases from V and 0 bases from J, leaving 17 bases between. Germline CDR1 reads SNHLY; CDR2 reads FYNNEI. This CDR3 spans 17 amino acids. Complete variable domain (other parts from reference TRBV2 and TRBJ2-2): EPEVTQTPSHQVTQMGQEVILRCVPISNHLYFYWYRQILGQKVEFLVSFYNNEISEKSEIFDDQFSVERPDGSNFTLKIRSTKLEDSAMYFCASSRGSTVTNTGELFFGEGSRLTVL.

This clone was detected a few times. The chain couples TRBV28 to TRBJ1-1; D remains unclear. The CDR3 has 15 amino acids. In germline, CDR1 is MDHEN, CDR2 SYDVKM. The germline V and J ends were trimmed by 2 bases and 4 bases, with 14 bases remaining between them. The DNA for the CDR3 is TGTGCCAGCAGTTTACAAAAACCCACCGGCACTGAAGCTTTCTTT. Translating gives CASSLQKPTGTEAFF.

V is TRBV5-1 and J is TRBJ2-2; 9 bases agree with TRBD2. With 4 bases clipped from V and 1 base from J, the junction kept 8 bases outside the gene matches. CDR3 length equals 17 residues. CDR1 and CDR2 from the germline V gene are SGHRS and YFSETQ. The CDR3 loop reads CASSLEGLALNTGELFF. CDR3 nucleotides: TGCGCCAGCAGCCTAGAAGGACTAGCGTTGAACACCGGGGAGCTGTTTTTT.

The V gene is TRBV4-3, the J gene TRBJ2-5, with D possibly being TRBD2 (5 bases). The germline V gene has CDR1 LGHNA and CDR2 YSLEER. CDR3 length: 13 amino acids. V was shortened by 0 bases and J by 11 bases, with 13 bases between the two germline ends. CDR3 residues: CASSQDIRWEQYF. In DNA, the CDR3 is TGCGCCAGCAGCCAAGATATTCGGTGGGAGCAGTACTTC.